These T cell receptor beta chains were read from a single sample in a study of naive and memory T cell subsets. TCRdb reanalysed the 5' RACE reads using MiXCR and keeps one entry per CDR3 protein. The sample yields roughly 56,000 distinct CDR3 sequences, approximately 6.6% seen once. Receptor source: a male donor in good health. The CDR3 runs from the conserved cysteine through the conserved F or W.

>TRBV7-9|TRBJ1-4|15
CASSLGGQINEKLFF
>TRBV2|TRBJ1-1|16
CASSDLGVGANTEAFF
>TRBV5-6|TRBJ2-5|14
CASSLWGARETQYF
>TRBV3-1|TRBJ1-1|13
CASSQLLGTEAFF
>TRBV14|TRBJ1-2|17
CASSQDRSSWGGISYTF
>TRBV7-2|TRBJ2-3|18
CASSWGQGLAGGLDTQYF
>TRBV6-2/TRBV6-3|TRBJ2-5|13
CASSHRHDETQYF
>TRBV5-1|TRBJ2-3|18
CASTSGTGGLSPTDTQYF
>TRBV19|TRBJ2-6|15
CASNIRGSGANVLTF
>TRBV20-1|TRBJ2-3|17
CSARGPTSGSRTDTQYF
>TRBV12-3/TRBV12-4|TRBJ2-3|16
CASSYPPRQGPDTQYF
>TRBV5-1|TRBJ1-4|14
CASSPSLGGEKLFF
>TRBV20-1|TRBJ2-5|13
CSARTAGVAAQYF
>TRBV15|TRBJ1-6|14
CATSNDRENSPLHF
>TRBV6-5|TRBJ2-7|14
CASKTRTGSIEQYF
>TRBV19|TRBJ1-5|14
CASSISGRDQPQHF
>TRBV20-1|TRBJ1-1|15
CSARVLDRTNTEAFF
>TRBV5-1|TRBJ2-1|14
CASARGQSYNEQFF
>TRBV29-1|TRBJ2-7|15
CSVATLAGGTYEQYF
>TRBV29-1|TRBJ1-1|14
CSAMGQGGNTEAFF
>TRBV20-1|TRBJ1-2|13
CSARQGVNYGYTF
>TRBV6-5|TRBJ2-1|18
CASSSPGLAGGKDNEQFF
>TRBV12-3/TRBV12-4|TRBJ1-5|14
CASSLGGAIQPQHF